There are many counts of the clone carrying this TCR beta chain. CDR1 is SGHRS, CDR2 YFSETQ, per germline. V shed 0 bases, J shed 8 bases, and the junction held 5 bases outside the gene matches. The CDR3 runs to 15 residues. This record comes from a study of neurological immune-mediated disorders. From the 5' RACE reads, TCRdb called clonotypes with MiXCR, one entry per CDR3 protein. This sample has about 21,000 distinct CDR3 sequences; approximately 15% occur once, and the top ten carry roughly 15%. PBMCs stored at -80 C, 2 million in total, were the source of the unsorted libraries. J is TRBJ1-4 and V is TRBV5-1, with TRBD1 matching 9 bases. The clonotype was recovered from a female donor with HTLV-1-associated myelopathy (HAM/TSP). Sequenced input: PBMCs. The CDR3 DNA reads TGCGCCAGCAGCTTGGAAGGACAGGGGAGCGAAAAACTGTTTTTT. Encoded protein: CASSLEGQGSEKLFF.